The TCR beta chain described here comes from a study of blood T cell repertoires in COVID-19. Overall study: There were acute and convalescent COVID-19 samples, and they came from the United States, Italy and Spain. PBMCs, B-cell-depleted T cells, or T cells provided the cDNA or gDNA that made up the material.

In Seattle, patients joined the study during active infection and were tracked longitudinally. In the original workflow: By means of reference gene primer amplification, nucleated cell counts were estimated. Repertoires were generated with immunoSEQ multiplex PCR, while TCRdb's copy carries only in-frame clones and drops some. D and trimming come from the DNA, and the V and J calls and clone size come from that table. The table includes roughly 250,000 clones, about 86% detected once. V was trimmed by 9 bases and J by 10 bases, leaving 15 bases between them. CDR1 and CDR2 from the germline V gene are KGHDR and SFDVKD. This CDR3 region has 13 residues.

The receptor was derived from a person between 65 and 79 years old with COVID-19, enrolled during active disease. The chain links TRBV24-1 to TRBJ1-6; no clear D gene. Sequenced material: peripheral blood. The CDR3 sequence is CATQRRDGSPLHF. In nucleotides, the CDR3 is TGTGCCACCCAGAGGAGGGATGGCTCACCCCTCCACTTT.